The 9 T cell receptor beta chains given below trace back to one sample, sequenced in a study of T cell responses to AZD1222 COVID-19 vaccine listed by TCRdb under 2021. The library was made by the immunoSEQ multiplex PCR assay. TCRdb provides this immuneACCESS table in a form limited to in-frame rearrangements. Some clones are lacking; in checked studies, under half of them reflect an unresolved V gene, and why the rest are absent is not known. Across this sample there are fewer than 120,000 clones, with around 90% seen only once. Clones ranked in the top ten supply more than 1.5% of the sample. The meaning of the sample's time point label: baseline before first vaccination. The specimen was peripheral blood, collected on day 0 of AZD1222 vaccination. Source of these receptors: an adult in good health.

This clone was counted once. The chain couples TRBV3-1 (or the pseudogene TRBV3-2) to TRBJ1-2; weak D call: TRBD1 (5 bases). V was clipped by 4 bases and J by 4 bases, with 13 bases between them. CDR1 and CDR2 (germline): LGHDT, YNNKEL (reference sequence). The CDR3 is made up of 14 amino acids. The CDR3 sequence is CASSPGTGLYGYTF. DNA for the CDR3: TGTGCCAGCAGCCCCGGGACTGGACTCTATGGCTACACCTTC.

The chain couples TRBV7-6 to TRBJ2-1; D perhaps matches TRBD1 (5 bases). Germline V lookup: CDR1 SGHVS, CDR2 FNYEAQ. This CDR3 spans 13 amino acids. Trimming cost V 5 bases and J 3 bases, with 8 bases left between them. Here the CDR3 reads CASSRRGYNEQFF. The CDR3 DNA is TGTGCCAGCAGCAGAAGGGGCTACAATGAGCAGTTCTTC.

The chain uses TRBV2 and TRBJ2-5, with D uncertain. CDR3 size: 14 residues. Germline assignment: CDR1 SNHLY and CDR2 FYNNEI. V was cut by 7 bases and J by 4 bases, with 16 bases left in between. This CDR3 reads CASNEIPRGETQYF. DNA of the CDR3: TGTGCCAGCAACGAAATACCCAGAGGAGAGACCCAGTACTTC.

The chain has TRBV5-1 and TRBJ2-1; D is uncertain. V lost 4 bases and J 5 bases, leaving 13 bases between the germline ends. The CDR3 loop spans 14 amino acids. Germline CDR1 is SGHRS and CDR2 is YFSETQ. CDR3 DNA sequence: TGCGCCAGCAGCCAAGCGACTGCAGACAATGAGCAGTTCTTC. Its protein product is CASSQATADNEQFF. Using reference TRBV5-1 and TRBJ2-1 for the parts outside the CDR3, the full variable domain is KAGVTQTPRYLIKTRGQQVTLSCSPISGHRSVSWYQQTPGQGLQFLFEYFSETQRNKGNFPGRFSGRQFSNSRSEMNVSTLELGDSALYLCASSQATADNEQFFGPGTRLTVL.

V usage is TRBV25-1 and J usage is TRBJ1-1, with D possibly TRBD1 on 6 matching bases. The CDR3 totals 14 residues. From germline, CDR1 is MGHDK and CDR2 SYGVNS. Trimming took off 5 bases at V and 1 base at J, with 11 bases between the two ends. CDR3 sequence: CASSSRQENTEAFF. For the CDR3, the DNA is TGTGCCAGCAGTAGCCGACAGGAGAACACTGAAGCTTTCTTT.

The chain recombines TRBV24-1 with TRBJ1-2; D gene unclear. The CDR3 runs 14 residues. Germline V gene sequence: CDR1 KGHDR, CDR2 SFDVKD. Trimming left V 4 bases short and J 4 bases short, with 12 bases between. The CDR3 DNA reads TGTGCCACCAGTGAGGCCGCGGGGAGCTATGGCTACACCTTC. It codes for CATSEAAGSYGYTF.

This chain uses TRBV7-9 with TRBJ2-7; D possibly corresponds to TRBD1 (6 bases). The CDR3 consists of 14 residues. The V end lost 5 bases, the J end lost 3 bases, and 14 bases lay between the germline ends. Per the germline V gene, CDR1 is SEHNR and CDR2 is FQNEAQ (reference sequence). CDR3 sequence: CASSTGTQIYEQYF. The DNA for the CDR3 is TGTGCCAGCAGCACCGGGACACAAATCTACGAGCAGTACTTC.

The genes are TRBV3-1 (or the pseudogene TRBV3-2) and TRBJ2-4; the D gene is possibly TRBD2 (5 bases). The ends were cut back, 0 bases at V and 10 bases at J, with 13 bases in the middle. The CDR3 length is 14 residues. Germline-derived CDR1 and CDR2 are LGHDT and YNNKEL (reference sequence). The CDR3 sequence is CASSQEFLAGIQYF. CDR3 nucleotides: TGTGCCAGCAGCCAAGAATTCCTAGCTGGTATTCAGTACTTC.

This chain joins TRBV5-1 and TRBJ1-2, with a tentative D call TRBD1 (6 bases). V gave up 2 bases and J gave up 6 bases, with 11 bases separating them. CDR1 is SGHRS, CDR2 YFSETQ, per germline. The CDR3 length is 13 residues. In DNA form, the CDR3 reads TGCGCCAGCAGCTTCGGACAGATGGATGGCTACACCTTC. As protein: CASSFGQMDGYTF.